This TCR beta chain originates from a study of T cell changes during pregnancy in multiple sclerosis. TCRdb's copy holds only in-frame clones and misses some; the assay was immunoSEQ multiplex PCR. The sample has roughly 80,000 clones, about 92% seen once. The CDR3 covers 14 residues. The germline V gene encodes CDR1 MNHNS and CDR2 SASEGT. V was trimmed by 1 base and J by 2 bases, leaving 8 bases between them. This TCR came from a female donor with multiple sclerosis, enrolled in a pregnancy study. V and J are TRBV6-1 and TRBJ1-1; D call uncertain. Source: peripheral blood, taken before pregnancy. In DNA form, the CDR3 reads TGTGCCAGCAGTGAAGACGGAGGCAACACTGAAGCTTTCTTT. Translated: CASSEDGGNTEAFF.